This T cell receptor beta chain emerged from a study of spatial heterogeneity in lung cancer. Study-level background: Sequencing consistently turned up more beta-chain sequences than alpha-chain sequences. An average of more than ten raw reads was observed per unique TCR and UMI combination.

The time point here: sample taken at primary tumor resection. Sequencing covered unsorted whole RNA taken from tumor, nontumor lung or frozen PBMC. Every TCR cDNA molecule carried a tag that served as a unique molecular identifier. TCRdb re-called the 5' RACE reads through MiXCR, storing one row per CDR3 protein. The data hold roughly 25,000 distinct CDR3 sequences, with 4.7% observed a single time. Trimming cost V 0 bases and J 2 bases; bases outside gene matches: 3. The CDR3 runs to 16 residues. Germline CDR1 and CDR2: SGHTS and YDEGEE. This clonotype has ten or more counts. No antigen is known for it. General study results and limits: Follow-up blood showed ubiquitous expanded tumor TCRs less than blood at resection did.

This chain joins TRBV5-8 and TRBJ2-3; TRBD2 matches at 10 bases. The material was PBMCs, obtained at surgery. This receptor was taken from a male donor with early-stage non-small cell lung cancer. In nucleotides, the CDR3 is TGTGCCAGCAGCTTGGGGACTAGCGGAATCACAGATACGCAGTATTTT. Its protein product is CASSLGTSGITDTQYF.